This entry is about one TCR beta chain. Assay used: immunoSEQ multiplex PCR; TCRdb lists only in-frame clones, some missing. The repertoire holds around 370,000 clones, with approximately 91% as singletons. The sample comes from a study of blood T cell repertoires in COVID-19. Source material: peripheral blood. The sequence derives from a woman between 70 and 85 years old with COVID-19, enrolled during active disease.

CDR3 loop: CASSQEYVQGSTEAFF. For the CDR3, the DNA is TGTGCCAGCAGCCAAGAATACGTACAGGGGTCCACTGAAGCTTTCTTT. This chain uses TRBV14 with TRBJ1-1, with TRBD1 matching 7 bases. This CDR3 spans 16 amino acids. The V gene end was trimmed by 0 bases and the J gene end by 4 bases; junction bases not matched to a gene: 8. Germline V gene sequence: CDR1 SGHDN, CDR2 FVKESK.